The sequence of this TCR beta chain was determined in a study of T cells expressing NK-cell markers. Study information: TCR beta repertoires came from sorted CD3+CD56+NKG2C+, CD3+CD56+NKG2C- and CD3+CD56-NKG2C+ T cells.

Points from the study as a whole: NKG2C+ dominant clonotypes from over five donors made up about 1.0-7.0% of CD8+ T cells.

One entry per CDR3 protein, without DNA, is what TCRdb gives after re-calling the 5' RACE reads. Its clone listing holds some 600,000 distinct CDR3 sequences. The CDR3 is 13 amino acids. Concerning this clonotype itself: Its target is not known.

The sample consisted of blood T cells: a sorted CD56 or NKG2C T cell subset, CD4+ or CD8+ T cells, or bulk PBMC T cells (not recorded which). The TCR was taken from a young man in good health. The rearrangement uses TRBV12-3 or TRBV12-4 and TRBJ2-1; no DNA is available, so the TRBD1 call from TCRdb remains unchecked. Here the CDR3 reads CASSSTGSDEQFF.